This T cell receptor (beta chain) was obtained from a study of metastatic and nonmetastatic thyroid tumors. In germline, CDR1 is SGHNT, CDR2 YENEEA. The CDR3 is made up of 16 amino acids. Trimming cost V 3 bases and J 9 bases, with 21 bases left between them. TCRdb re-analyzed the PCR reads using MiXCR. The repertoire holds roughly 4,100 clones, with around 20% as singletons. Patients had received no treatment of any kind before thyroid surgery. This clone rates as medium-sized. This chain uses TRBV11-3 with TRBJ2-1; perhaps D is TRBD1 or TRBD2 (6 bases each). Sequencing used tumor tissue. The receptor's source is a male donor with papillary thyroid cancer or a benign thyroid nodule (not recorded which). Some clones in this sample may be carry-over from other donors' samples. The DNA of the CDR3 is TGTGCCAGCAGCTTTCGACCGAAGGGGGGCTTTAGTGAGCAGTTCTTC. It specifies CASSFRPKGGFSEQFF.